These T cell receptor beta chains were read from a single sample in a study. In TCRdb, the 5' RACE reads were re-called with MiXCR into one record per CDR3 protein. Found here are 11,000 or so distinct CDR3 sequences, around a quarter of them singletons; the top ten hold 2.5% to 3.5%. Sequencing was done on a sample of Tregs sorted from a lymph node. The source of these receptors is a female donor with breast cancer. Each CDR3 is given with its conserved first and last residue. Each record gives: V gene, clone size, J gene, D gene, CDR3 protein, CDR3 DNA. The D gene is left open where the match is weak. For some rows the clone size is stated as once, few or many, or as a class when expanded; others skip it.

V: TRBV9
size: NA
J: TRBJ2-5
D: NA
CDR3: CASSTPLGSHQETQYF
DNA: TGTGCCAGCAGCACCCCTCTAGGATCGCACCAAGAGACCCAGTACTTC

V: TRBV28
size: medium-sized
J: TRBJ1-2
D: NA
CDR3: CASSGTEGYGYTF
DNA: TGTGCCAGCAGTGGGACGGAGGGCTATGGCTACACCTTC

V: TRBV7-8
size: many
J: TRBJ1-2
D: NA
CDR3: CASSLEGGAYLANYGYTF
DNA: TGTGCCAGCAGCTTAGAGGGTGGGGCATATTTGGCTAACTATGGCTACACCTTC

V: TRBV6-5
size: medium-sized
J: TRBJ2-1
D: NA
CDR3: CASRPYSGEQFF
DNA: TGTGCCAGCAGACCCTATTCGGGAGAGCAGTTCTTC

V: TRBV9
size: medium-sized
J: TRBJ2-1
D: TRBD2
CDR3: CASSVIAGGYNEQFF
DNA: TGTGCCAGCAGCGTAATAGCGGGAGGGTACAATGAGCAGTTCTTC

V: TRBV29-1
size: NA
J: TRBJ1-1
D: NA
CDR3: CSVVYPRQKNTEAFF
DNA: TGCAGCGTTGTCTATCCTAGGCAGAAGAACACTGAAGCTTTCTTT

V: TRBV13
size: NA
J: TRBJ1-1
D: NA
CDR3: CASSLRQGKGVTEAFF
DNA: TGTGCCAGCAGCTTAAGGCAGGGAAAAGGGGTCACTGAAGCTTTCTTT

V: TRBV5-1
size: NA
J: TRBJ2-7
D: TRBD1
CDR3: CASSLGGTGSGEQYF
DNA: TGCGCCAGCAGCTTGGGAGGGACAGGCTCAGGGGAGCAGTACTTC

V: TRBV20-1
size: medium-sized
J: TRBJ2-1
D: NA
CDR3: CSARGARLGFYNEQFF
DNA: TGCAGTGCTAGAGGGGCAAGACTAGGATTCTACAATGAGCAGTTCTTC

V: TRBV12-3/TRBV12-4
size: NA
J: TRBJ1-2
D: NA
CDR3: CASSPRLSGNTF
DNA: TGTGCCAGCAGTCCCCGGCTCTCTGGAAACACCTTC

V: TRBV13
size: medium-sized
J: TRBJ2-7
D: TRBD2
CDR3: CASRRGLARDEQYF
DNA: TGTGCCAGCAGACGAGGACTAGCGCGGGACGAGCAGTACTTC

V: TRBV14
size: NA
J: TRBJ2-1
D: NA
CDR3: CASSQDPPGSYNEQFF
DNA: TGTGCCAGCAGCCAGGATCCACCTGGCTCCTACAATGAGCAGTTCTTC

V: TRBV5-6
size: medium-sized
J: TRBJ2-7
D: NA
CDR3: CASSSPGRGRVNEQYF
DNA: TGTGCCAGCAGTTCCCCTGGGAGGGGGCGGGTGAACGAGCAGTACTTC

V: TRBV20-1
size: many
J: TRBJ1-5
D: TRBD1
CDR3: CSARDSNQDGTAPSNQPQHF
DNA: TGCAGTGCTAGAGATTCAAATCAGGATGGGACAGCCCCTAGCAATCAGCCCCAGCATTTT

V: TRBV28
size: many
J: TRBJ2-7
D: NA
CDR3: CASTPTGSSYEQYF
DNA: TGTGCCAGCACCCCCACAGGGAGCTCCTACGAGCAGTACTTC

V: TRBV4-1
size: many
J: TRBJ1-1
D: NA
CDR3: CASSHDSQGDTEAFF
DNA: TGCGCCAGCAGCCACGACTCACAGGGTGACACTGAAGCTTTCTTT

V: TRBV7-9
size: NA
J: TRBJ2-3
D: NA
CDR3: CARGGTDTQYF
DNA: TGTGCCAGGGGCGGGACAGATACGCAGTATTTT

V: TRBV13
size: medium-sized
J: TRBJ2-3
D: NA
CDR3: CASSLGIVESTDTQYF
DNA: TGTGCCAGCAGCTTAGGGATCGTGGAGAGCACAGATACGCAGTATTTT

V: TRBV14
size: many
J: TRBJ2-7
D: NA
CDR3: CASSQGSAGHYEQYF
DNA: TGTGCCAGCAGCCAAGGTTCGGCAGGACACTACGAGCAGTACTTC

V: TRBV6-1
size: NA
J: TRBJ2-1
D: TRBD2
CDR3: CASSQLAGISSEQFF
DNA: TGTGCCAGCAGTCAACTAGCGGGGATTTCATCTGAGCAGTTCTTC

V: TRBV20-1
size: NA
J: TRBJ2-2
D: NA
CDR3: CSARDPSNTGELFF
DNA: TGCAGTGCTAGGGACCCTTCGAACACCGGGGAGCTGTTTTTT

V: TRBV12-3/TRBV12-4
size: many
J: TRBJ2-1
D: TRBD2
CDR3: CASSPGTSEDNEQFF
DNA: TGTGCCAGCAGTCCAGGGACTAGCGAAGACAATGAGCAGTTCTTC

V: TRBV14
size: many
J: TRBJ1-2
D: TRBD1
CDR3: CASSRRPGQGDHGYTF
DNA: TGTGCCAGCAGCCGCCGACCGGGACAGGGGGACCATGGCTACACCTTC

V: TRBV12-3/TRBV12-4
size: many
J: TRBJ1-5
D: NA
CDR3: CASTLGGGRSNQPQHF
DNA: TGTGCCAGCACCTTAGGGGGGGGAAGGAGCAATCAGCCCCAGCATTTT

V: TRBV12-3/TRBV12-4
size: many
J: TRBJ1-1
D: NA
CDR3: CASSLGVAGKRAFF
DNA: TGTGCCAGCAGTTTAGGGGTAGCGGGGAAAAGGGCTTTCTTT

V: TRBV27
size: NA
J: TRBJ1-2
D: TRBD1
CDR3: CASSFGTGEYGYTF
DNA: TGTGCCAGCAGTTTCGGGACAGGGGAATATGGCTACACCTTC

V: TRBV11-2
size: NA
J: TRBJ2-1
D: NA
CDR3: CASSLVLGGNEQFF
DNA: TGTGCCAGCAGCTTAGTCCTGGGTGGGAATGAGCAGTTCTTC

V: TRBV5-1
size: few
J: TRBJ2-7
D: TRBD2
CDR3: CASSGHGTSGSYEQYF
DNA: TGCGCTAGCAGCGGACATGGGACTAGCGGGAGTTACGAGCAGTACTTC

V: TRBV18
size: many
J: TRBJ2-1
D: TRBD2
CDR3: CASPGLAGARSEQFF
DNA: TGTGCCAGCCCCGGGCTAGCGGGAGCGCGCAGTGAGCAGTTCTTC

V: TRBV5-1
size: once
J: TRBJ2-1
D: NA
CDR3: CASSLPSGPYNEQFF
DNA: TGCGCCAGCAGCTTGCCCAGCGGGCCGTACAATGAGCAGTTCTTC

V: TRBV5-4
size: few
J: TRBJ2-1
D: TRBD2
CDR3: CASSLLAGDYNEQFF
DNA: TGTGCCAGCAGCCTACTAGCGGGAGACTACAATGAGCAGTTCTTC

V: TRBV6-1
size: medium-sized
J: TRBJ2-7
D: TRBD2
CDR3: CASLPVAGLASYEQYF
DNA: TGTGCCAGCCTCCCGGTGGCGGGACTAGCTTCCTACGAGCAGTACTTC

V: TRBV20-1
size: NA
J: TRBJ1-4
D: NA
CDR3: CGARDRGIQRANEKLFF
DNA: TGCGGTGCTAGAGATCGAGGGATACAAAGGGCCAATGAAAAACTGTTTTTT

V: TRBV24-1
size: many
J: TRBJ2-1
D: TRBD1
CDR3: CATSDPGQGANEQFF
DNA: TGTGCCACCAGTGATCCGGGACAGGGGGCCAATGAGCAGTTCTTC

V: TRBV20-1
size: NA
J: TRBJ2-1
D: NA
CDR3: CSARGLSREAGEQFF
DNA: TGCAGTGCTAGAGGCCTATCTCGGGAAGCGGGTGAGCAGTTCTTC

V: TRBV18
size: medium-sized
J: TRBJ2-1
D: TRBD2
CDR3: CASSAALAGVDNEQFF
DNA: TGTGCCAGCTCAGCTGCTCTAGCGGGAGTAGACAATGAGCAGTTCTTC

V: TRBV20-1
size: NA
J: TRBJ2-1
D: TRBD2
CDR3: CSVAGPYSYNEQFF
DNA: TGCAGTGTAGCGGGACCCTACTCCTACAATGAGCAGTTCTTC

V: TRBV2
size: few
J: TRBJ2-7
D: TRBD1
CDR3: CASSRDRGYEQYF
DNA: TGTGCCAGCAGCAGGGACAGGGGCTACGAGCAGTACTTC

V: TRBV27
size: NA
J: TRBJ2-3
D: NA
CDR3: CASSFAVPTDAQYF
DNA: TGTGCCAGCAGTTTTGCGGTGCCCACAGATGCGCAGTATTTT

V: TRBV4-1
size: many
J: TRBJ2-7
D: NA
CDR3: CASSQAQASSYEQYF
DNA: TGCGCCAGCAGCCAGGCACAGGCGAGCTCCTACGAGCAGTACTTC

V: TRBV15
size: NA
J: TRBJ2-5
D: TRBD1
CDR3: CATRQGMETQCF
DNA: TGTGCCACCAGACAGGGGATGGAGACCCAGTGCTTC

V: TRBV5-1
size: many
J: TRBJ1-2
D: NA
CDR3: CASSLAGNYGYTF
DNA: TGCGCCAGCAGCTTGGCCGGGAACTATGGCTACACCTTC

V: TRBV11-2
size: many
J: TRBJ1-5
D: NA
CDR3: CASSLEGGLNNQPQHF
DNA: TGTGCCAGCAGCTTAGAAGGGGGGCTTAACAATCAGCCCCAGCATTTT

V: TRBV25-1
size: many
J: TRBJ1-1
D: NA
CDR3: CASTEGTVNTEAFF
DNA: TGTGCCAGCACCGAGGGGACGGTGAACACTGAAGCTTTCTTT

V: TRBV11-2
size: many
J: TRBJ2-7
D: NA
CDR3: CASSLGQGLVQYF
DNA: TGTGCCAGCAGCTTAGGTCAGGGTTTGGTGCAGTACTTC

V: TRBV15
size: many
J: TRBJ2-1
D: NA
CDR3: CATSKLDRRGNEQFF
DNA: TGTGCCACCAGCAAATTGGACAGGCGGGGCAATGAGCAGTTCTTC

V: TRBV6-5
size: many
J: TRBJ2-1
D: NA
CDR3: CASSYLGSYNEQFF
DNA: TGTGCCAGCAGTTACCTAGGGTCGTACAATGAGCAGTTCTTC

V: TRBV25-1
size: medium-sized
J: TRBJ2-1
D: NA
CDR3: CASSVGHNEQFF
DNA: TGTGCCAGCAGTGTGGGTCACAATGAGCAGTTCTTC

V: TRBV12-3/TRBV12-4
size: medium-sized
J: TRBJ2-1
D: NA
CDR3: CASFRAETYNEQFF
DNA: TGTGCCAGTTTTCGTGCCGAGACCTACAATGAGCAGTTCTTC

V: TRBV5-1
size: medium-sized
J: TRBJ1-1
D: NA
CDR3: CASSFSPPTEAFF
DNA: TGCGCCAGCAGCTTTAGCCCCCCTACTGAAGCTTTCTTT

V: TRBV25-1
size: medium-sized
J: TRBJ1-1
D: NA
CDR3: CASSEGITEAFF
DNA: TGTGCCAGCAGTGAGGGAATCACTGAAGCTTTCTTT

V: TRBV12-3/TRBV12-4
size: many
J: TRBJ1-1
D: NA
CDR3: CASRRGEAFF
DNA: TGTGCCAGCAGGCGGGGAGAAGCTTTCTTT

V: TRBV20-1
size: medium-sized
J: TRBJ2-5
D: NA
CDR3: CSARGTGLETQYF
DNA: TGCAGTGCTAGAGGCACAGGGTTGGAGACCCAGTACTTC

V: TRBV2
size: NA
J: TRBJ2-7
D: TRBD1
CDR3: CASRKQGAAEQYF
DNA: TGTGCCAGCAGAAAACAGGGGGCGGCCGAGCAGTACTTC

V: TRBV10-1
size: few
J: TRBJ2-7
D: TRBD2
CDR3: CASGTSAYEQYF
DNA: TGCGCCTCCGGGACTAGCGCATACGAGCAGTACTTC

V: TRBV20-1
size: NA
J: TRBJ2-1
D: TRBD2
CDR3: CSARDLGLAGRGNFSDEQFF
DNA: TGCAGTGCTAGAGATCTGGGACTAGCGGGAAGGGGAAACTTTAGCGATGAGCAGTTCTTC